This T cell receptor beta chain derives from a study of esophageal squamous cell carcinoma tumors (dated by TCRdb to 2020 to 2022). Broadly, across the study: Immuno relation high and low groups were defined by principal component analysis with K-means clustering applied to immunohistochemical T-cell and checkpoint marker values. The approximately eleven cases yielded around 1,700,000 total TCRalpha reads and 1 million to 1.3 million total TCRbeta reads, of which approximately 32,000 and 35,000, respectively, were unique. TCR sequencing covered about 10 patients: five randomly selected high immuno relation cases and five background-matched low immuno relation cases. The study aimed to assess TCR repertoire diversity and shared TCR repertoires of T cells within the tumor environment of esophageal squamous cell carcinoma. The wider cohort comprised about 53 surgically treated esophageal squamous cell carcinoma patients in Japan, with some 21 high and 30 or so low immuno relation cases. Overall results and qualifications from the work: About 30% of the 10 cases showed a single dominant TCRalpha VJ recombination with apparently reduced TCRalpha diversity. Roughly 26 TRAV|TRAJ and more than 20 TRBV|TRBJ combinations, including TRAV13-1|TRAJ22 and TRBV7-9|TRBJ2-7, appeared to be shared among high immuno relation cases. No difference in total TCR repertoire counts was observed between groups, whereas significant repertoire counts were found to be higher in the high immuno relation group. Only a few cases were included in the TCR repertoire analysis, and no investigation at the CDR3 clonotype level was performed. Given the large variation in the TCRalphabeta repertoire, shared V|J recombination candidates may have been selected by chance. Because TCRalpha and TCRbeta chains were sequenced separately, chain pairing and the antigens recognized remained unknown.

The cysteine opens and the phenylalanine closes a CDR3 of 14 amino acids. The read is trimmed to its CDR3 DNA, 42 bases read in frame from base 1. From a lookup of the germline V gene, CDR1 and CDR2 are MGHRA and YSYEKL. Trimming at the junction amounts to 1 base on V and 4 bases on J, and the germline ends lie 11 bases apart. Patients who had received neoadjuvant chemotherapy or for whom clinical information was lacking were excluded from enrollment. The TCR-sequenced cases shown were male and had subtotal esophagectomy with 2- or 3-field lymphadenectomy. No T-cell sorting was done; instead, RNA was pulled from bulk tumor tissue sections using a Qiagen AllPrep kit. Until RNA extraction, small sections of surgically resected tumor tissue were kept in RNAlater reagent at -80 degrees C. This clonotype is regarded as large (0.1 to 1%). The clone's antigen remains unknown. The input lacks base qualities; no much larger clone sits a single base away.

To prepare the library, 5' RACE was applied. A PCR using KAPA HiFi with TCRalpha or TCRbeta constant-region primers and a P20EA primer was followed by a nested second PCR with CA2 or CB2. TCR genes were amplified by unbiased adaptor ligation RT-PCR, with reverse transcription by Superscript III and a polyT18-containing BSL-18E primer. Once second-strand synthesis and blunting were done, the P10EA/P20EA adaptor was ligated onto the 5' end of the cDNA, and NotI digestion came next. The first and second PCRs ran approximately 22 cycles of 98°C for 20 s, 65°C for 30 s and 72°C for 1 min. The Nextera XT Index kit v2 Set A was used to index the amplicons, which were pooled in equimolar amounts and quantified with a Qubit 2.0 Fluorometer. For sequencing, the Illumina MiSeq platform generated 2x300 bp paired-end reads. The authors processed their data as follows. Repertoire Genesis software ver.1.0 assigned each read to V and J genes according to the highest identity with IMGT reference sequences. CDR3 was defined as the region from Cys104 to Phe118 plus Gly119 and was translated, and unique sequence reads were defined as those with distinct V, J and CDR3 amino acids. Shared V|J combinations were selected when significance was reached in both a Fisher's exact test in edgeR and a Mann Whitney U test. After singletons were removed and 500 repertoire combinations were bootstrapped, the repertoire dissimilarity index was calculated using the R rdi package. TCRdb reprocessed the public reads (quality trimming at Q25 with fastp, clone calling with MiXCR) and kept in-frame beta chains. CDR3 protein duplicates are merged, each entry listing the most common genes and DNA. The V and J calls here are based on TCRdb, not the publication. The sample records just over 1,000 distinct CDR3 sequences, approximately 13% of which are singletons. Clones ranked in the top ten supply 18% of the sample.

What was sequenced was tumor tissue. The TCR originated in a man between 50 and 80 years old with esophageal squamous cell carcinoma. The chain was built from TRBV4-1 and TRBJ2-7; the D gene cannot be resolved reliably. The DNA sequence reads TGCGCCAGCAGCCAAGGCCAGGATAGTTACGAGCAGTACTTC. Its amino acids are CASSQGQDSYEQYF.